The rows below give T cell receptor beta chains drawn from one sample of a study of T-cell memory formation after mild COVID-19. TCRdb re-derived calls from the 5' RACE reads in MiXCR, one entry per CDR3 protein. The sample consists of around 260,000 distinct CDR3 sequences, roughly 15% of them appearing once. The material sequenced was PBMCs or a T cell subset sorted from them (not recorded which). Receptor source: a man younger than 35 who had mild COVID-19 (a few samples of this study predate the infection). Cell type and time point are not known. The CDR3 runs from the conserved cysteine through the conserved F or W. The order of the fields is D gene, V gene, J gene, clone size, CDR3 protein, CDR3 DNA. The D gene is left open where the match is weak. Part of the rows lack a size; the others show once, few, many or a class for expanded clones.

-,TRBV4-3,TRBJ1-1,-,CASSQERDTEAFF,TGCGCCAGCAGCCAAGAAAGGGATACTGAAGCTTTCTTT
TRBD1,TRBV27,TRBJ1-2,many,CASSPRTGNYGYTF,TGTGCCAGCAGTCCCCGGACAGGGAACTATGGCTACACCTTC
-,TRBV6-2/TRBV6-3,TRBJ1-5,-,CASSFSVRDQHF,TGTGCCAGCAGTTTTTCAGTACGAGACCAGCATTTT
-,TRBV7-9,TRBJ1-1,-,CASSSGPHEAFF,TGTGCCAGCAGTTCGGGACCTCACGAAGCTTTCTTT
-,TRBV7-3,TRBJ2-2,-,CASSLLQATGELFF,TGTGCCAGCAGCTTACTACAGGCCACCGGGGAGCTGTTTTTT
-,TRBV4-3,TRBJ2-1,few,CASSLRSLGIAGQNEQFF,TGCGCCAGCAGCCTTCGTTCCCTTGGGATAGCCGGGCAGAATGAGCAGTTCTTC
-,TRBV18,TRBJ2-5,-,CASSPRGSQETQYF,TGTGCCAGCTCACCACGGGGATCCCAAGAGACCCAGTACTTC
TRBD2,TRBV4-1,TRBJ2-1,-,CASSQLGLAASEQFF,TGCGCCAGCAGCCAACTGGGACTAGCGGCCAGTGAGCAGTTCTTC
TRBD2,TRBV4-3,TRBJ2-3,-,CASSQAVLAGGTDTQYF,TGCGCCAGCAGCCAAGCAGTACTAGCGGGGGGCACAGATACGCAGTATTTT
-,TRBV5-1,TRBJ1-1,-,CASRVDSAVTEAFF,TGCGCCAGCAGAGTTGACAGCGCAGTTACTGAAGCTTTCTTT
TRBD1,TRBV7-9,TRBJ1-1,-,CASSSRDRPDMNTEAFF,TGTGCCAGCAGCAGCCGGGACAGACCCGATATGAACACTGAAGCTTTCTTT
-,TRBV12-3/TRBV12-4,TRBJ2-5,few,CASTPLLQETQYF,TGTGCCAGCACCCCACTCCTCCAAGAGACCCAGTACTTC
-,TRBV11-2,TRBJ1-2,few,CASSPGTTGDGYTF,TGTGCCAGCAGCCCCGGGACAACGGGGGATGGCTACACCTTC
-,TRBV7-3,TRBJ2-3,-,CASSSGSVDTQYF,TGTGCCAGCAGCTCGGGGTCCGTGGATACGCAGTATTTT
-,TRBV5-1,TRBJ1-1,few,CASSSKSGASTEAFF,TGCGCCAGCAGCTCAAAATCCGGGGCGAGCACTGAAGCTTTCTTT
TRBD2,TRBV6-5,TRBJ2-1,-,CASSYSASGYNEQFF,TGTGCCAGCAGTTACTCGGCTAGCGGCTACAATGAGCAGTTCTTC
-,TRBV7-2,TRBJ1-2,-,CASSSFVTGPYGYTF,TGTGCCAGCAGCTCCTTCGTTACCGGCCCCTATGGCTACACCTTC
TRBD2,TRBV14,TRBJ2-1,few,CASSQRTSGEQFF,TGTGCCAGCAGCCAACGGACTAGCGGCGAGCAGTTCTTC
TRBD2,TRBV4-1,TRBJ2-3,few,CASSQGWSGGARDTQYF,TGCGCCAGCAGCCAAGGCTGGAGCGGGGGGGCCCGAGATACGCAGTATTTT
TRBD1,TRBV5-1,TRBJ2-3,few,CASSAGQVYTDTQYF,TGCGCCAGCAGCGCGGGACAGGTGTACACAGATACGCAGTATTTT
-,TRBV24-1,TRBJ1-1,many,CATSDASEVLFF,TGTGCCACCAGTGATGCCTCGGAAGTCCTATTCTTT
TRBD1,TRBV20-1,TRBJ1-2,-,CSARDPKRQGGIGYTF,TGCAGTGCTAGAGATCCTAAACGACAGGGAGGGATCGGCTACACCTTC
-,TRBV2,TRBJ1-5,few,CASSGGRGSQPQHF,TGTGCCAGCAGTGGGGGAAGGGGTAGTCAGCCCCAGCATTTT
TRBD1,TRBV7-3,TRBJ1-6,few,CASSLTGGFNSPLHF,TGTGCCAGCAGCCTAACAGGGGGCTTTAATTCACCCCTCCACTTT
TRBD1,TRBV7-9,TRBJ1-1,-,CASRKTGGNTEAFF,TGTGCCTCCCGAAAGACAGGGGGAAACACTGAAGCTTTCTTT